The 17 T cell receptor beta chains reported below all come from one sample, sequenced in a study of cytomegalovirus exposure and HLA in healthy donors. A multiplex PCR was run with 60 Vbeta primers and 13 Jbeta primers. Produced via immunoSEQ multiplex PCR; TCRdb's table is partial and in-frame only. The table has 200,000 to 250,000 clones, 70% to 80% seen once. The source material was PBMCs. These receptor sequences come from a woman aged 60-75 years in good health and CMV-seropositive.

The rearrangement links TRBV6-1 to TRBJ2-4; 9 bases are shared with TRBD1. The CDR3 consists of 15 residues. V lost 6 bases, J lost 0 bases, and 3 bases stayed unmatched. The germline V gene encodes CDR1 MNHNS and CDR2 SASEGT. DNA of the CDR3: TGTGCCAGCAGGTCGGGACAGGGAGCCAAAAACATTCAGTACTTC. Its translation: CASRSGQGAKNIQYF.

CDR3 sequence (DNA): TGCGCCAGCAGCTTTACAGTTCCGTGGGTGGAGCAGTTCTTC. This encodes CASSFTVPWVEQFF. The V call is TRBV5-1, the J call TRBJ2-1; no reliable D call. Germline values: CDR1 SGHRS, CDR2 YFSETQ. This CDR3 is built from 14 residues. The V end lost 2 bases, the J end lost 10 bases, and 16 bases lay between the germline ends. The full variable domain, rest sourced from reference TRBV5-1 and TRBJ2-1, is KAGVTQTPRYLIKTRGQQVTLSCSPISGHRSVSWYQQTPGQGLQFLFEYFSETQRNKGNFPGRFSGRQFSNSRSEMNVSTLELGDSALYLCASSFTVPWVEQFFGPGTRLTVL.

This sequence joins TRBV19 and TRBJ1-2; tentatively, D is TRBD1 (5 bases). Trimming left V 0 bases short and J 4 bases short, with 15 bases between. CDR3 size: 16 residues. Germline lookup yields CDR1 LNHDA and CDR2 SQIVND (reference sequence). In DNA, the CDR3 is TGTGCCAGTAGTATAGATGTTAGTCAGGGCGGCTATGGCTACACCTTC. Its translation: CASSIDVSQGGYGYTF.

The chain joins TRBV19 to TRBJ1-3, with unresolved D. Germline V gene data show CDR1 as LNHDA and CDR2 as SQIVND (reference sequence). This CDR3 contains 14 residues. Trimming took off 2 bases at V and 4 bases at J, with 9 bases between the two ends. The CDR3 region has the DNA TGTGCCAGTAGTATATCTCCGTCCGGAAACACCATATATTTT. The encoded protein is CASSISPSGNTIYF.

The chain combines TRBV6-5 with TRBJ1-4, with a weak D call TRBD1 (5 bases). The germline CDR1 and CDR2 sequences are MNHEY and SVGAGI. The length of the CDR3 is 13 residues. Trimming took off 8 bases at V and 4 bases at J, with 11 bases between the two ends. The CDR3 nucleotides are TGTGCCAGCCGAAGACAGTATAATGAAAAACTGTTTTTT. Residues: CASRRQYNEKLFF.

This chain connects TRBV5-4 to TRBJ2-5; the D gene is possibly TRBD2 (6 bases). This CDR3 is 13 amino acids long. V was cut by 5 bases and J by 2 bases, with 10 bases left in between. Germline CDR1 and CDR2: SGHNT and YYREEE (reference sequence). The CDR3 bases are TGTGCCAGCAGAAACCGGGGGCAAGAGACCCAGTACTTC. Translated: CASRNRGQETQYF.

This sequence joins TRBV5-4 and TRBJ2-7, with a tentative D call TRBD2 (6 bases). V was shortened by 4 bases and J by 2 bases, with 13 bases between the two germline ends. CDR1 is SGHNT, CDR2 YYREEE, per germline (reference sequence). This CDR3 has 14 amino acids. CDR3 loop: CASSGDAGTYEQYF. In DNA, the CDR3 is TGTGCCAGCAGCGGGGACGCGGGGACCTACGAGCAGTACTTC.

This clone was picked up one time. CDR3 sequence reads: CASSYPGTGNEKLFF. The CDR3, as DNA: TGTGCCAGCAGTTACCCCGGGACAGGGAATGAAAAACTGTTTTTT. V gene TRBV6-6 combines with J gene TRBJ1-4, with 9 bases fitting TRBD1. The CDR3 runs to 15 residues. The V gene end was trimmed by 2 bases and the J gene end by 5 bases; junction bases not matched to a gene: 3. Germline V gene data show CDR1 as MNHNY and CDR2 as SVGAGI (reference sequence).

The chain uses TRBV4-2 and TRBJ2-5, with 8 bases lining up with TRBD1. V was clipped by 6 bases and J by 2 bases; unmatched bases: 2. The CDR3 is 13 amino acids. CDR1 and CDR2 from the germline V gene are LGHNA and YNFKEQ. The CDR3 bases are TGTGCCAGCAGTCGGACAGGGCAAGAGACCCAGTACTTC. Amino acids: CASSRTGQETQYF.

The CDR3 DNA sequence: TGTGCCAGCAGCTTCCAGGGCCACAAAGGGGAGACCCAGTACTTC. Protein sequence: CASSFQGHKGETQYF. The chain links TRBV11-1 to TRBJ2-5, with D tentatively TRBD1 (5 bases). Trimming took off 3 bases at V and 5 bases at J, with 16 bases between the two ends. Germline CDR1 reads SGHAT; CDR2 reads FQDESV (reference sequence). The CDR3 consists of 15 residues.

This clone turned up a few times. The chain employs TRBV6-4 and TRBJ1-1; D is possibly TRBD1 (5 bases). This CDR3 region has 15 residues. The V end lost 6 bases, the J end lost 1 base, and 15 bases lay between the germline ends. The germline V gene encodes CDR1 MRHNA and CDR2 SNTAGT. Here the CDR3 DNA reads TGTGCCAGCAGAGACCTGTGGGGCAAGAACACTGAAGCTTTCTTT. Translating it yields CASRDLWGKNTEAFF.

This chain links TRBV2 with TRBJ1-5; D call uncertain. This CDR3 comprises 13 residues. The V gene's germline CDR1 is SNHLY and CDR2 FYNNEI. The V gene lost 3 bases and the J gene lost 0 bases, with 3 bases spanning the gap. CDR3 in DNA: TGTGCCAGCAGTGACCATAGCAATCAGCCCCAGCATTTT. Protein sequence: CASSDHSNQPQHF.

V is TRBV28 and J is TRBJ2-1; maybe TRBD2 (5 bases). The CDR3 length is 13 residues. The germline V and J ends were trimmed by 6 bases and 8 bases, with 14 bases remaining between them. Germline CDR1 and CDR2: MDHEN and SYDVKM. This chain's CDR3 is CASSGGWSHEQFF. The CDR3 nucleotides read TGTGCCAGCAGCGGCGGGTGGTCGCATGAGCAGTTCTTC.

The rearrangement joins TRBV10-1 to TRBJ2-1; 11 bases are shared with TRBD2. Germline assignment: CDR1 WNHNN and CDR2 SYGVQD (reference sequence). The CDR3 totals 14 residues. V was clipped by 8 bases and J by 3 bases; unmatched bases: 3. CDR3 in amino acids: CASGGTSGYNEQFF. The DNA for the CDR3 is TGCGCCAGCGGAGGGACTAGCGGCTACAATGAGCAGTTCTTC.

The chain couples TRBV11-2 to TRBJ2-2; maybe TRBD2 (7 bases). The germline gives CDR1 SGHAT, CDR2 FQNNGV. The length of the CDR3 is 17 residues. Trimming took 6 bases from V and 2 from J, leaving 19 bases between them. This CDR3 reads CASRSRRGGGNTGELFF. The CDR3 DNA follows: TGTGCCAGCAGATCAAGAAGGGGGGGCGGTAACACCGGGGAGCTGTTTTTT. The whole variable domain, remainder taken from reference TRBV11-2 and TRBJ2-2, is EAGVAQSPRYKIIEKRQSVAFWCNPISGHATLYWYQQILGQGPKLLIQFQNNGVVDDSQLPKDRFSAERLKGVDSTLKIQPAKLEDSAVYLCASRSRRGGGNTGELFFGEGSRLTVL.

The genes are TRBV5-8 and TRBJ1-5, with D perhaps matching TRBD1 (5 bases). There are 14 residues in the CDR3. Germline assignment: CDR1 SGHTS and CDR2 YDEGEE. V was pared by 4 bases and J by 4 bases, with 12 bases between. In nucleotides, the CDR3 is TGTGCCAGCAGCACGGGGACTGCGAATCAGCCCCAGCATTTT. Protein: CASSTGTANQPQHF.

This clone was recorded only once. The rearrangement uses TRBV29-1 and TRBJ1-2, with 7 positions matching TRBD1. This CDR3 comprises 14 residues. V lost 4 bases to trimming and J lost 7 bases; unmatched junction nucleotides: 12. Germline CDR1 is SQVTM and CDR2 is ANQGSEA. As DNA, the CDR3 is TGCAGCGTTGTTAGGGACAGTCATACGGGTGGCTACACCTTC. Encoded protein: CSVVRDSHTGGYTF.